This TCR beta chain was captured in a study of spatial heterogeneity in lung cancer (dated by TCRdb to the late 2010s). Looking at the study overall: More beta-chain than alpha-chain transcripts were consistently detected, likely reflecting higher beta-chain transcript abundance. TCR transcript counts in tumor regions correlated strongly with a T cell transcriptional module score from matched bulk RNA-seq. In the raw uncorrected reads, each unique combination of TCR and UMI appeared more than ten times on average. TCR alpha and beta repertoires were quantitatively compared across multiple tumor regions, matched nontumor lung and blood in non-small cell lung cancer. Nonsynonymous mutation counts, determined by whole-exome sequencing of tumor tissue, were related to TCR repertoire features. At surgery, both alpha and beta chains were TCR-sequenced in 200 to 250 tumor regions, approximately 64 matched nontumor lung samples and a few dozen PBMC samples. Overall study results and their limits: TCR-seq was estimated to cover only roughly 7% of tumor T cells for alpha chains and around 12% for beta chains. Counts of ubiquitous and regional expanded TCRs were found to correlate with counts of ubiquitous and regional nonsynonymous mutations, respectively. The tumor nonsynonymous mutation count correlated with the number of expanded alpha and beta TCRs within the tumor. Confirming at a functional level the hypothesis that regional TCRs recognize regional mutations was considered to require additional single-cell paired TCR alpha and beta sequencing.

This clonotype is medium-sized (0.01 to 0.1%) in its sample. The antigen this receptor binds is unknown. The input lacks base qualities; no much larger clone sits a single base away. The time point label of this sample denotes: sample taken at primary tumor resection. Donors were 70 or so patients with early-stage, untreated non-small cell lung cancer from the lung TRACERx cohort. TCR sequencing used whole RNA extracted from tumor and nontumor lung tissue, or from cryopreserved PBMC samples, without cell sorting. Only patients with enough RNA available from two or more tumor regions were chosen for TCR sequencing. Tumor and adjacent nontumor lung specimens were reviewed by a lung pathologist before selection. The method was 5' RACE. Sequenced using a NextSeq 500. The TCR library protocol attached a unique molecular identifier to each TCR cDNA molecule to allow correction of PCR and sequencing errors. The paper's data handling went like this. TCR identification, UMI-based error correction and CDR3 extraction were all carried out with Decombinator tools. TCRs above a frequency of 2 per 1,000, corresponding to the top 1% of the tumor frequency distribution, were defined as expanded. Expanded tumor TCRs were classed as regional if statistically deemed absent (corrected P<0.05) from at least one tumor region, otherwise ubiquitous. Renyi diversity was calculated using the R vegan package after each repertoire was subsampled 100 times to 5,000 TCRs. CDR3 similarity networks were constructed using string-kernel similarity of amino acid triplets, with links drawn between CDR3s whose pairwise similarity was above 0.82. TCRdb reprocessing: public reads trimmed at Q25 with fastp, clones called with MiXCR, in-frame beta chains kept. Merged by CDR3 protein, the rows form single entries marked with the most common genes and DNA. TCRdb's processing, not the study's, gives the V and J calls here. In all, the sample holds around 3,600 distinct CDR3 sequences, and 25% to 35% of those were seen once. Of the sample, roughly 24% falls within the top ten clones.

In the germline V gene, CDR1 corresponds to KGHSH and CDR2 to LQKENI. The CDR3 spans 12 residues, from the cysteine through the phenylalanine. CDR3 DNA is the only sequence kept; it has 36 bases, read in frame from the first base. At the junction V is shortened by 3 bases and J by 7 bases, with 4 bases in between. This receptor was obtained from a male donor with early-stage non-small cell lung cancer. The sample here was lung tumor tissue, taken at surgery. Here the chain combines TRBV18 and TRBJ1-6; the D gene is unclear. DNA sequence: TGTGCCAGCTCACCCGACAATTCACCCCTCCACTTT. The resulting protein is CASSPDNSPLHF.